A selection of T cell receptor beta chains follows, all from one sample in a study of T cells expressing NK-cell markers. Each CDR3 protein gets one entry in TCRdb, which reprocessed the 5' RACE reads and gives no DNA. Its listing shows about 540,000 distinct CDR3 sequences. Sequencing input: blood T cells: a sorted CD56 or NKG2C T cell subset, CD4+ or CD8+ T cells, or bulk PBMC T cells (not recorded which). Receptors were obtained from a man aged 18 to 29 in good health. Each CDR3 is given with its conserved first and last residue.

J: TRBJ2-5
V: TRBV9
CDR3: CASSVGSGGETQYF

J: TRBJ2-5
V: TRBV12-3/TRBV12-4
CDR3: CASTRTSQQETQYF

J: TRBJ2-1
V: TRBV20-1
CDR3: CSARSVTGGYNEQFF

J: TRBJ2-1
V: TRBV7-6
CDR3: CASSLGSGENYNEQFF

J: TRBJ2-3
V: TRBV11-2
CDR3: CASSHGPSHPYF

J: TRBJ2-5
V: TRBV5-6
CDR3: CASLKFSDRVKETQYF

J: TRBJ2-1
V: TRBV29-1
CDR3: CSVDPLDLSSYNEQFF

J: TRBJ1-3
V: TRBV11-3
CDR3: CASADRSSGNTIYF

J: TRBJ2-1
V: TRBV5-1
CDR3: CASSYDRDRDWRELGNEQFF

J: TRBJ1-3
V: TRBV6-1
CDR3: CASSRGTGGGDTIYF

J: TRBJ2-3
V: TRBV29-1
CDR3: CSVDTRQGTDTQYF

J: TRBJ2-1
V: TRBV10-3
CDR3: CAISGIRDRYNEQFF

J: TRBJ2-5
V: TRBV29-1
CDR3: CSAEGAKRGVQETQYF

J: TRBJ2-3
V: TRBV12-3/TRBV12-4
CDR3: CASTHGAGGTDTQYF

J: TRBJ2-3
V: TRBV6-6
CDR3: CASSGVDTDTQYF

J: TRBJ2-5
V: TRBV6-1
CDR3: CASTNPGLGQTQYF

J: TRBJ2-7
V: TRBV7-6
CDR3: CASSDRDGFREQYF

J: TRBJ1-1
V: TRBV7-9
CDR3: CASSSMGRNTEAFF

J: TRBJ2-1
V: TRBV18
CDR3: CASSPTAGGEQFF

J: TRBJ2-7
V: TRBV12-3/TRBV12-4
CDR3: CASSLPPTLIEQYF

J: TRBJ2-1
V: TRBV6-5
CDR3: CASSSDRSSYNEQFF

J: TRBJ1-1
V: TRBV7-9
CDR3: CASSLGVSITEAFF

J: TRBJ1-1
V: TRBV2
CDR3: CASSDRSRTEAFF

J: TRBJ1-2
V: TRBV6-1
CDR3: CASNTGDRGYTF

J: TRBJ1-1
V: TRBV5-1
CDR3: CASSFGTGSLAFF

J: TRBJ1-1
V: TRBV7-6
CDR3: CASSLIMDGLGEAFF

J: TRBJ1-2
V: TRBV20-1
CDR3: CSARRLNYGYTF

J: TRBJ1-4
V: TRBV5-8
CDR3: CASSLVRRTATNEKLFF

J: TRBJ2-1
V: TRBV27
CDR3: CASSVGLAGLKFF